This T cell receptor (beta chain) was profiled in a study of T cells in Graves' hyperthyroidism and ophthalmopathy. Study-wide results and caveats: Most clonotypes expanded in thyroid above 0.001 were likewise present in blood.

This clonotype came up a few times. What it binds is not known. Amplified TCR beta CDR3 regions came from RNA transcripts. A first-round RT-PCR of the TCR CDR3 used the HTBI primer set. TCRdb reanalysed the multiplex PCR reads using MiXCR and keeps one entry per CDR3 protein. The profile shows some 530,000 distinct CDR3 sequences, about 20% of them singletons. The cohort's ophthalmopathy patients, a group with duration under 3 months, had a Clinical Activity Score of at least 3 and a NOSPECS grade of at least 4. The sequenced material came from blood. This receptor was taken from a woman in her sixties or seventies with Graves' ophthalmopathy.

The CDR3 loop is CASSYIGGLQGHNEKLFF. In DNA, the CDR3 is TGTGCCAGCAGTTACATTGGGGGGTTACAGGGCCATAATGAAAAACTGTTTTTT. The gene calls are TRBV6-5 and TRBJ1-4, with a weak D call TRBD1 (6 bases). Germline V gives CDR1 MNHEY, CDR2 SVGAGI. CDR3 length: 18 amino acids. Between the trimmed V and J ends, which lost 2 bases and 4 bases, there was a span of 20 bases.